This T cell receptor (beta chain) was recorded in a study of shared clonotypes between healthy human individuals. Sequenced by immunoSEQ multiplex PCR; TCRdb stores in-frame clones only, minus some. Of about 2 million clones listed, roughly 96% are singletons. The CDR3 is made up of 13 amino acids. The ends were cut back, 3 bases at V and 3 bases at J, with 8 bases in the middle. Germline CDR1 and CDR2: KGHSH and LQKENI. The chain carries TRBV18 and TRBJ1-1, with unresolved D. Sequencing was carried out using naive CD4+ T cells sorted from blood. Subset specified: CD45RA+ positively selected. This TCR was sampled from a man between 18 and 35 years old in good health. The CDR3 region is CASSPTVDTEAFF. DNA for the CDR3: TGTGCCAGCTCACCGACGGTGGACACTGAAGCTTTCTTT.